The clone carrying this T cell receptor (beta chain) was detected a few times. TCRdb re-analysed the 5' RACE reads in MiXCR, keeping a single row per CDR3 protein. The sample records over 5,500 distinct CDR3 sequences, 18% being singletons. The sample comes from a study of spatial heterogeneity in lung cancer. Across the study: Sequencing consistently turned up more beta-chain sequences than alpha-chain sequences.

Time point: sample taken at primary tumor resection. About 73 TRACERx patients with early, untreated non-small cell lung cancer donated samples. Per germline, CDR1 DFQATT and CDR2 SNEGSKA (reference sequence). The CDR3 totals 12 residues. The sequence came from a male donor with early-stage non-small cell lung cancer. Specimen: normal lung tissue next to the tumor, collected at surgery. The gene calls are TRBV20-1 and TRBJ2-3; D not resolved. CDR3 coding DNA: TGCGGGGTGGTGAGCGGCACAGATACGCAGTATTTT. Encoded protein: CGVVSGTDTQYF.